Below, 31 T cell receptor beta chains from the same sample are listed, as sequenced in a study of T cell responses to AZD1222 COVID-19 vaccine. Clones were sequenced by immunoSEQ multiplex PCR, and TCRdb holds only the in-frame ones, with some missing. This table has about 100,000 clones, just under 90% appearing once. This specimen consisted of peripheral blood, obtained on day 0 of AZD1222 vaccination. These TCRs come from an adult in good health.

J is TRBJ1-2 and V is TRBV20-1, with unresolved D. This CDR3 has 14 residues. The germline V and J ends were trimmed by 3 bases and 8 bases, with 19 bases remaining between them. CDR1 and CDR2 from the germline V gene are DFQATT and SNEGSKA (reference sequence). The CDR3 spells CSASNGVGIVGYTF. The CDR3 DNA follows: TGCAGTGCTAGTAATGGTGTGGGGATCGTAGGCTACACCTTC.

This clone was recorded only once. This chain joins TRBV15 and TRBJ2-5; D not resolved. V was trimmed by 1 base and J by 1 base, leaving 10 bases between them. Germline V lookup: CDR1 LNHNV, CDR2 YYDKDF (reference sequence). The CDR3 totals 15 residues. The CDR3 spells CATSRGADSQETQYF. The CDR3 DNA reads as TGTGCCACCAGCAGAGGGGCCGACTCCCAAGAGACCCAGTACTTC.

The chain links TRBV7-9 to TRBJ1-2; the match to TRBD1 covers 7 bases. Trimming cost V 5 bases and J 7 bases; bases outside gene matches: 10. The V gene's germline CDR1 is SEHNR and CDR2 FQNEAQ (reference sequence). The CDR3 consists of 14 residues. The CDR3 loop reads CASSPEGGGIGYTF. The CDR3 DNA is TGTGCCAGCAGCCCTGAAGGGGGCGGGATTGGCTACACCTTC.

The chain has TRBV21-1 and TRBJ1-5; the D call of TRBD1 is as the table states it, not checked on the DNA. TRBV21-1 is designated a pseudogene. The CDR3 length is 16 residues. CDR3 nucleotide sequence: TGTGCCAGCAGCGAACAGGGTCGAAATAGCAATCAGCCCCAGCATTTT. Translating it yields CASSEQGRNSNQPQHF.

The V and J genes are TRBV5-1 and TRBJ1-3; D is unclear. Germline CDR1 is SGHRS and CDR2 is YFSETQ. The CDR3 covers 14 residues. The V end was cut by 0 bases, the J end by 3 bases, with 7 bases between. For the CDR3, the DNA is TGCGCCAGCAGCTTGGTAGGGATTGGAAACACCATATATTTT. Its translation is CASSLVGIGNTIYF.

The J gene is TRBJ2-7, the V gene TRBV7-2; no clear D gene. CDR1 is SGHTA, CDR2 FQGNSA, per germline. This CDR3 has 12 residues. The germline V and J ends were trimmed by 5 bases and 2 bases, with 7 bases remaining between them. The CDR3 DNA reads as TGTGCCAGCAGCCCCAGAACCTACGAGCAGTACTTC. This translates into CASSPRTYEQYF.

The J gene is TRBJ2-7, the V gene TRBV28, with unresolved D. CDR1 and CDR2 (germline): MDHEN, SYDVKM. CDR3 length equals 15 residues. Trimming pared 10 bases from V and 3 bases from J, leaving 22 bases between. CDR3 sequence (DNA): TGTGCCATTTCTGATAGAGACCTCACTGACTACGAGCAGTACTTC. Its protein is CAISDRDLTDYEQYF.

V and J are TRBV27 and TRBJ2-6, with D unclear. The V gene lost 3 bases and the J gene lost 3 bases, with 3 bases spanning the gap. Germline values: CDR1 MNHEY, CDR2 SMNVEV (reference sequence). The CDR3 spans 13 residues. The CDR3 loop reads CASSFRGANVLTF. DNA for the CDR3: TGTGCCAGCAGTTTTCGTGGGGCCAACGTCCTGACTTTC.

The CDR3 nucleotides are TGTGCCAGCCACCTGGACACGGCCGGGGAGCTGTTTTTT. This gives the protein CASHLDTAGELFF. The chain recombines TRBV19 with TRBJ2-2; tentatively, D is TRBD1 (5 bases). The germline gives CDR1 LNHDA, CDR2 SQIVND (reference sequence). V lost 9 bases and J lost 6, with 14 bases in between. The CDR3 totals 13 residues.

The chain uses TRBV4-3 and TRBJ1-2; a possible D gene is TRBD1 (5 bases). Germline assignment: CDR1 LGHNA and CDR2 YSLEER. Between the trimmed V and J ends, which lost 1 base and 2 bases, there was a span of 14 bases. This CDR3 comprises 16 residues. The chain's CDR3 is CASSQAGGGRNYGYTF. CDR3 in DNA: TGCGCCAGCAGCCAAGCCGGGGGAGGAAGGAACTATGGCTACACCTTC.

This chain links TRBV5-1 with TRBJ2-7; TRBD1 is a possible D gene (6 bases). This CDR3 is built from 14 residues. CDR1 SGHRS and CDR2 YFSETQ come from the germline V gene. Trimming stripped 4 bases from V and 3 bases from J, with 14 bases between. The chain's CDR3 is CASSKGQLNYEQYF. The CDR3 DNA is TGCGCCAGCAGCAAAGGACAGCTCAACTACGAGCAGTACTTC.

The rearrangement uses TRBV27 and TRBJ1-2; possible D gene TRBD1, 6 bases. Germline lookup yields CDR1 MNHEY and CDR2 SMNVEV (reference sequence). This CDR3 spans 15 amino acids. The V end lost 5 bases, the J end lost 1 base, and 14 bases lay between the germline ends. CDR3 region: CASSTYRENNYGYTF. The CDR3 coding sequence is TGTGCCAGCAGTACCTACAGGGAGAATAACTATGGCTACACCTTC.

This chain uses TRBV7-8 with TRBJ2-2, with D perhaps TRBD1 or TRBD2 (6 bases each). The length of the CDR3 is 17 residues. Germline values: CDR1 SGHVS, CDR2 FQNEAQ. V was shortened by 5 bases and J by 6 bases, with 22 bases between the two germline ends. The CDR3, as DNA: TGTGCCAGCAGCCTACGCCTAACAGGGACTCGGCCCGGGGAGCTGTTTTTT. As protein: CASSLRLTGTRPGELFF.

The chain recombines TRBV19 with TRBJ1-1; D is unresolved. V was shortened by 4 bases and J by 5 bases, with 17 bases between the two germline ends. This CDR3 contains 15 residues. In germline, CDR1 is LNHDA, CDR2 SQIVND (reference sequence). In DNA, the CDR3 is TGTGCCAGTAGTAATCTGCCTACTCGGGGAACTGAAGCTTTCTTT. Its protein product is CASSNLPTRGTEAFF.

V and J are TRBV5-4 and TRBJ1-2; TRBD1 is a possible D gene (6 bases). Per germline, CDR1 SGHNT and CDR2 YYREEE (reference sequence). The CDR3 has 15 amino acids. The V and J ends lost 1 base and 2 bases respectively, with 12 bases between them. CDR3 nucleotides: TGTGCCAGCAGCTTGCCCCAGGGGATAAACTATGGCTACACCTTC. It yields the protein CASSLPQGINYGYTF. Supplemented by reference TRBV5-4 and TRBJ1-2, the full variable domain reads ETGVTQSPTHLIKTRGQQVTLRCSSQSGHNTVSWYQQALGQGPQFIFQYYREEENGRGNFPPRFSGLQFPNYSSELNVNALELDDSALYLCASSLPQGINYGYTFGSGTRLTVV.

This clone was counted once. This chain links TRBV5-6 with TRBJ2-7; D remains ambiguous. The CDR3 loop spans 12 amino acids. Trimming pared 3 bases from V and 3 bases from J, leaving 7 bases between. CDR1 is SGHDT and CDR2 is YYEEEE in the germline V gene. CDR3 sequence: CASSWEGYEQYF. The CDR3 DNA reads TGTGCCAGCAGCTGGGAAGGCTACGAGCAGTACTTC. The full variable domain, rest sourced from reference TRBV5-6 and TRBJ2-7, is DAGVTQSPTHLIKTRGQQVTLRCSPKSGHDTVSWYQQALGQGPQFIFQYYEEEERQRGNFPDRFSGHQFPNYSSELNVNALLLGDSALYLCASSWEGYEQYFGPGTRLTVT.

This rearrangement joins TRBV20-1 to TRBJ2-7; no reliable D call. This CDR3 is built from 13 residues. Trimming removed 6 bases from V and 9 bases from J, with 21 bases in between. Germline assignment: CDR1 DFQATT and CDR2 SNEGSKA (reference sequence). CDR3 protein: CSASVELRAVQYF. Here the CDR3 DNA reads TGCAGTGCGAGTGTCGAGCTAAGAGCAGTGCAGTACTTC.

The chain joins TRBV9 to TRBJ2-7, with D perhaps matching TRBD2 (6 bases). The CDR3 sequence is 15 residues long. Germline V gene lookup returns CDR1 SGDLS and CDR2 YYNGEE. V dropped 2 bases and J dropped 5 bases, with 17 bases sitting between them. The CDR3, as DNA: TGTGCCAGCAGCGTGGAGGGTTCCTTGCTCAACGAGCAGTACTTC. It translates to CASSVEGSLLNEQYF. Complete variable domain (other parts from reference TRBV9 and TRBJ2-7): DSGVTQTPKHLITATGQRVTLRCSPRSGDLSVYWYQQSLDQGLQFLIQYYNGEERAKGNILERFSAQQFPDLHSELNLSSLELGDSALYFCASSVEGSLLNEQYFGPGTRLTVT.

The rearrangement joins TRBV19 to TRBJ2-7, with D unclear. Germline CDR1 LNHDA, CDR2 SQIVND (reference sequence). The V end was cut by 5 bases, the J end by 2 bases, with 10 bases between. This CDR3 is built from 13 residues. The CDR3 DNA is TGTGCCAGTAGTGGGCTCCTAGCCTACGAGCAGTACTTC. Its protein is CASSGLLAYEQYF.

This chain links TRBV18 with TRBJ2-1; TRBD2 agrees at 7 bases. Germline assignment: CDR1 KGHSH and CDR2 LQKENI. Losses at the gene ends were 0 bases for V and 0 bases for J; bases not matched to a gene: 5. The CDR3 runs 17 residues. Here the CDR3 reads CASSPPRGGDSYNEQFF. The CDR3 coding sequence is TGTGCCAGCTCACCACCGCGCGGGGGTGACTCCTACAATGAGCAGTTCTTC.

The rearrangement joins TRBV30 to TRBJ2-3, with a weak D call TRBD1 (6 bases). Germline lookup yields CDR1 GTSNPN and CDR2 SVGIG (reference sequence). The CDR3 length is 12 residues. The V and J ends lost 5 bases and 6 bases respectively, with 12 bases between them. CDR3 sequence reads: CAWADSPDTQYF. The CDR3 DNA follows: TGTGCCTGGGCGGACAGCCCCGATACGCAGTATTTT.

This sequence joins TRBV2 and TRBJ2-2; 10 bases are shared with TRBD2. Germline V gives CDR1 SNHLY, CDR2 FYNNEI. The V gene end was trimmed by 6 bases and the J gene end by 7 bases; junction bases not matched to a gene: 5. The CDR3 spans 14 residues. The CDR3 nucleotides read TGTGCCAGCAGCAGCGGGAGGGCCTTCGGGGAGCTGTTTTTT. It yields the protein CASSSGRAFGELFF.

The CDR3 is CSARSRMNTEAFF. CDR3 DNA: TGCAGCGCCCGGAGCAGAATGAACACTGAAGCTTTCTTT. V gene TRBV29-1 combines with J gene TRBJ1-1; no clear D. V lost 7 bases and J 0 bases, leaving 12 bases between the germline ends. CDR3 length equals 13 residues. Per germline, CDR1 SQVTM and CDR2 ANQGSEA.

The chain combines TRBV21-1 with TRBJ2-7; TRBD1 reflects the table's D call only, with no check against the DNA. TRBV21-1 is an annotated pseudogene. The CDR3 totals 18 residues. The CDR3 DNA is TGTGCCAGCAGCAAAAAACCCCCACCGGGACAGGGGGCGCGGGAGCAGTACTTC. Translation: CASSKKPPPGQGAREQYF.

The V call is TRBV4-1, the J call TRBJ1-2; D may be TRBD1 (5 bases). V lost 0 bases to trimming and J lost 3 bases, with 14 bases between them. From germline, CDR1 is MGHRA and CDR2 YSYEKL. The CDR3 runs 16 residues. CDR3 protein: CASSQEIGAPHYGYTF. CDR3 bases: TGCGCCAGCAGCCAAGAAATAGGGGCCCCTCACTATGGCTACACCTTC.

The chain joins TRBV5-8 to TRBJ1-5; 10 bases are a match to TRBD1. From germline, CDR1 is SGHTS and CDR2 YDEGEE. With 3 bases clipped from V and 6 bases from J, the junction kept 6 bases outside the gene matches. This CDR3 is 15 amino acids long. CDR3 in amino acids: CASSWNRDRGQPQHF. CDR3 sequence (DNA): TGTGCCAGCAGCTGGAACCGGGACAGGGGTCAGCCCCAGCATTTT. Filled out from reference TRBV5-8 and TRBJ1-5, the complete variable domain reads EAGVTQSPTHLIKTRGQQATLRCSPISGHTSVYWYQQALGLGLQFLLWYDEGEERNRGNFPPRFSGRQFPNYSSELNVNALELEDSALYLCASSWNRDRGQPQHFGDGTRLSIL.

The V gene is TRBV9, the J gene TRBJ2-2; the D is unclear. CDR1 and CDR2 (germline): SGDLS, YYNGEE. Trimming pared 4 bases from V and 7 bases from J, leaving 17 bases between. CDR3 length equals 15 residues. The CDR3 is CASSPSPGWVGELFF. DNA for the CDR3: TGTGCCAGCAGCCCCTCACCTGGGTGGGTCGGGGAGCTGTTTTTT.

V usage is TRBV6-5 and J usage is TRBJ2-5, with TRBD1 matching over 9 bases. CDR3 length: 12 residues. J was trimmed by 7 bases and V by 10 bases; bases with no gene match: 7. Germline V gives CDR1 MNHEY, CDR2 SVGAGI. As DNA, the CDR3 is TGTGCCACCGGACAGGGGAGGGCGACCCAGTACTTC. Translated, it gives CATGQGRATQYF.

The genes are TRBV27 and TRBJ1-2, with 8 bases lining up with TRBD1. Germline assignment: CDR1 MNHEY and CDR2 SMNVEV (reference sequence). Losses at the gene ends were 5 bases for V and 2 bases for J; bases not matched to a gene: 10. This CDR3 spans 16 amino acids. The CDR3 coding sequence is TGTGCCAGCAGTGCGGACAGGGAGGGAGGGAACTATGGCTACACCTTC. It codes for CASSADREGGNYGYTF.

The chain joins TRBV7-8 to TRBJ2-1, with a weak D call TRBD2 (6 bases). The V gene lost 5 bases and the J gene lost 6 bases, with 14 bases spanning the gap. Germline lookup yields CDR1 SGHVS and CDR2 FQNEAQ. The CDR3 runs to 14 residues. CDR3 coding DNA: TGTGCCAGCAGCATTAGGGGAGGCCCCAATGAGCAGTTCTTC. Amino acid sequence: CASSIRGGPNEQFF.

This clone occurred once. J is TRBJ1-2 and V is TRBV7-9; D is uncertain. This CDR3 is built from 15 residues. Germline V gene sequence: CDR1 SEHNR, CDR2 FQNEAQ (reference sequence). V was clipped by 0 bases and J by 4 bases, with 12 bases between them. The CDR3 loop reads CASSLASGLGYGYTF. CDR3 bases: TGTGCCAGCAGCTTAGCGTCTGGCCTCGGCTATGGCTACACCTTC. The full variable domain, completed using reference TRBV7-9 and TRBJ1-2, is DTGVSQNPRHKITKRGQNVTFRCDPISEHNRLYWYRQTLGQGPEFLTYFQNEAQLEKSRLLSDRFSAERPKGSFSTLEIQRTEQGDSAMYLCASSLASGLGYGYTFGSGTRLTVV.